The next 32 T cell receptor beta chains were all read from a single sample in a study of blood T cells in healthy people across ages (dated by TCRdb to between 2014 and 2017). Libraries were made using 5' RACE. The sequencing machine was an Illumina HiSeq 2500. A second roughly 7 to 11 cycle PCR used a sample-barcoded 5' primer and a J-beta primer mix. The public sequencing data were trimmed at Q25 with fastp and processed into clonotypes with MiXCR by TCRdb, which kept only in-frame beta chains. Each entry merges the rows of one CDR3 protein and shows their most common DNA and genes. This sample gives under 2,000,000 distinct CDR3 sequences in total; around half of them show up just once. Jointly, the top ten make up approximately 2.1% of the sample. Sequences were obtained from blood. The receptors were gathered from a woman aged 40-49 years in good health.

This clonotype was detected only a few times. The chain recombines TRBV4-3 with TRBJ2-5; 10 bases line up with TRBD2. Trimming took 0 bases from V and 4 from J; bases not matched to a gene: 11. The CDR3 loop spans 18 amino acids. Germline CDR1 LGHNA, CDR2 YSLEER. The CDR3 region is CASSQEWSGGAGGETQYF. CDR3 nucleotide sequence: TGCGCCAGCAGCCAAGAATGGAGCGGGGGGGCCGGTGGAGAGACCCAGTACTTC.

Points on this clonotype: A junction boundary mismatches the germline segment, possibly from a read error. The J gene is TRBJ1-2, the V gene TRBV28; maybe TRBD1 (6 bases). CDR3 length equals 13 residues. CDR1 is MDHEN, CDR2 SYDVKM, per germline. The DNA for the CDR3 is TGTGCCGGCAGCCGCAGGGGTTCGGGTGGCTACACCTTC. This gives the protein CAGSRRGSGGYTF.

The table lists this clonotype with a few counts. V usage is TRBV29-1 and J usage is TRBJ2-3; possible D gene TRBD1, 5 bases. The V gene's germline CDR1 is SQVTM and CDR2 ANQGSEA. V was shortened by 5 bases and J by 1 base, with 16 bases between the two germline ends. The CDR3 covers 15 residues. This CDR3 reads CSVHRGDLRTDTQYF. CDR3 bases: TGCAGCGTTCATAGGGGTGACTTACGCACAGATACGCAGTATTTT.

The V call is TRBV29-1, the J call TRBJ2-1; 12 bases align to TRBD2. With V trimmed by 6 bases and J by 9 bases, 9 bases remained unmatched. The CDR3 is 14 amino acids. CDR1 and CDR2 (germline): SQVTM, ANQGSEA. The CDR3 coding sequence is TGCAGCGTCCGACCTAGCGGGAGGGACGGTGAGCAGTTCTTC. This codes for CSVRPSGRDGEQFF.

The chain couples TRBV20-1 to TRBJ2-1; D may be TRBD1 (5 bases). The CDR3 length is 15 residues. V dropped 3 bases and J dropped 4 bases, with 16 bases sitting between them. The germline V gene has CDR1 DFQATT and CDR2 SNEGSKA (reference sequence). The CDR3 sequence: CSARSRAETYNEQFF. Written as DNA, the CDR3 is TGCAGTGCTAGGTCCAGGGCAGAGACATACAATGAGCAGTTCTTC.

This rearrangement joins TRBV9 to TRBJ2-5; possibly TRBD1 for D (6 bases). The CDR3 consists of 14 residues. CDR1 is SGDLS and CDR2 is YYNGEE in the germline V gene. Trimming left V 4 bases short and J 2 bases short, with 12 bases between. The CDR3 here is CASSKRTAQETQYF. CDR3 sequence (DNA): TGTGCCAGCAGCAAAAGGACAGCACAAGAGACCCAGTACTTC.

This clonotype was seen a few times. The chain carries TRBV7-2 and TRBJ2-1, with a tentative D call TRBD1 (6 bases). Trimming took off 4 bases at V and 3 bases at J, with 19 bases between the two ends. Germline assignment: CDR1 SGHTA and CDR2 FQGNSA. This CDR3 comprises 17 residues. Here the CDR3 DNA reads TGTGCCAGCAGCTCGGCGGCAGGGGCCTCCTTCTACAATGAGCAGTTCTTC. Its protein is CASSSAAGASFYNEQFF.

The rearrangement joins TRBV2 to TRBJ2-4; 14 nucleotides match TRBD2. Germline V gives CDR1 SNHLY, CDR2 FYNNEI. J gave up 7 bases and V 5 bases, and 10 bases lay outside the gene matches. The CDR3 consists of 17 residues. CDR3 residues: CASSPATSGGALNIQYF. For the CDR3, the DNA is TGTGCCAGCAGTCCGGCGACTAGCGGGGGGGCCCTGAACATTCAGTACTTC.

This clonotype has just a few counts. The V and J genes are TRBV6-2 or TRBV6-3 and TRBJ2-7; 9 bases are shared with TRBD1. CDR3 length equals 13 residues. V shed 8 bases and J 6 bases; nucleotides not matched to a gene: 8. The germline CDR1 and CDR2 sequences are MNHEY and SVGEGT. CDR3 coding DNA: TGTGCCAGCGTGGACAGGGGATTTTTCGAGCAGTACTTC. Residues: CASVDRGFFEQYF.

The chain carries TRBV27 and TRBJ2-4, with D perhaps given as TRBD1 or TRBD2 (6 bases each). CDR1 is MNHEY, CDR2 SMNVEV, per germline (reference sequence). The CDR3 contains 13 residues. Trimming cost V 5 bases and J 13 bases, with 18 bases left between them. The chain's CDR3 is CASSPGVWGAQYF. CDR3 nucleotide sequence: TGTGCCAGCAGTCCCGGAGTGTGGGGGGCCCAGTACTTC.

This clonotype was counted at least ten times. J is TRBJ2-3 and V is TRBV12-3 or TRBV12-4; no reliable D call. V lost 3 bases to trimming and J lost 5 bases, with 9 bases between them. The CDR3 length is 13 residues. The CDR3 DNA sequence: TGTGCCAGCAGTTTTCTCGCTAGAGATACGCAGTATTTT. This codes for CASSFLARDTQYF.

The chain has TRBV15 and TRBJ2-3; D is possibly TRBD1 or TRBD2 (6 bases each). Between the trimmed V and J ends, which lost 0 bases and 0 bases, there was a span of 16 bases. Per the germline V gene, CDR1 is LNHNV and CDR2 is YYDKDF (reference sequence). This CDR3 region has 18 residues. Written as DNA, the CDR3 is TGTGCCACCAGCAGAGAGGAGGAAGGGGGGCGGAGCACAGATACGCAGTATTTT. Protein product: CATSREEEGGRSTDTQYF.

The J gene is TRBJ2-5, the V gene TRBV4-1, with D uncertain. CDR3 length: 15 amino acids. Germline assignment: CDR1 MGHRA and CDR2 YSYEKL. Trimming shortened V by 1 base and J by 11 bases, and 20 bases separated the two germline ends. CDR3 sequence reads: CASSQVVERRNEQYF. In nucleotides, the CDR3 is TGCGCCAGCAGCCAAGTTGTAGAGCGTCGGAATGAGCAGTACTTC.

The chain uses TRBV5-1 and TRBJ2-4, with no clear D. TRBJ2-7 explains the end of the DNA better; the J call may be wrong. The CDR3 spans 11 residues. Germline-derived CDR1 and CDR2 are SGHRS and YFSETQ. The DNA for the CDR3 is TGCGCCAGCAGCGACAAAAGCGAGCAGTACTTC. Protein: CASSDKSEQYF.

Notes on this clonotype: A read error may produce the germline difference seen at one junction end. V usage is TRBV7-2 and J usage is TRBJ2-1; TRBD1 might be the D (6 bases). Germline CDR1 SGHTA, CDR2 FQGNSA. This CDR3 region has 15 residues. CDR3 in amino acids: CASSLAQGSYNKQFF. DNA of the CDR3: TGTGCCAGCAGCTTAGCACAGGGCTCCTACAATAAGCAGTTCTTC.

This clonotype was found a few times. The V gene is TRBV9, the J gene TRBJ2-3; no clear D gene. Per the germline V gene, CDR1 is SGDLS and CDR2 is YYNGEE. V was trimmed by 0 bases and J by 0 bases, leaving 11 bases between them. The CDR3 has 16 amino acids. DNA of the CDR3: TGTGCCAGCAGCGTAGTCTCGGGTATCAGCACAGATACGCAGTATTTT. This encodes CASSVVSGISTDTQYF.

The V call is TRBV28, the J call TRBJ2-3; perhaps TRBD2 as D (6 bases). Germline CDR1 MDHEN, CDR2 SYDVKM. The CDR3 is 18 amino acids. Trimming took off 4 bases at V and 2 bases at J, with 22 bases between the two ends. The CDR3 DNA reads as TGTGCCAGCAGTTCCCGGTGGGCGGGAACTTCAGACACAGATACGCAGTATTTT. This translates into CASSSRWAGTSDTDTQYF.

The genes are TRBV20-1 and TRBJ2-3, with unresolved D. V was shortened by 8 bases and J by 3 bases, with 15 bases between the two germline ends. CDR1 and CDR2 (germline): DFQATT, SNEGSKA (reference sequence). The CDR3 loop spans 13 amino acids. The CDR3 sequence: CSKWRVDTDTQYF. CDR3 in DNA: TGCAGTAAATGGCGAGTAGATACAGATACGCAGTATTTT.

This clonotype was detected only a few times. This chain links TRBV7-2 with TRBJ2-3; 7 bases fit TRBD1. The CDR3 spans 15 residues. CDR1 is SGHTA, CDR2 FQGNSA, per germline. Losses at the gene ends were 5 bases for V and 0 bases for J; bases not matched to a gene: 5. CDR3 DNA sequence: TGTGCCAGCAGCCCGGACAGGAAAAGCACAGATACGCAGTATTTT. This encodes CASSPDRKSTDTQYF. The complete variable domain, with remaining parts taken from reference TRBV7-2 and TRBJ2-3, reads GAGVSQSPSNKVTEKGKDVELRCDPISGHTALYWYRQSLGQGLEFLIYFQGNSAPDKSGLPSDRFSAERTGGSVSTLTIQRTQQEDSAVYLCASSPDRKSTDTQYFGPGTRLTVL.

The rearrangement uses TRBV28 and TRBJ1-2; D gene ambiguous. Germline V gene sequence: CDR1 MDHEN, CDR2 SYDVKM. Trimming took 5 bases from V and 2 from J, leaving 15 bases between them. The CDR3 runs to 15 residues. The CDR3 here is CASSALGGGNYGYTF. DNA for the CDR3: TGTGCCAGCAGTGCCCTGGGCGGAGGGAACTATGGCTACACCTTC.

The chain carries TRBV5-6 and TRBJ2-5; no definite D call. CDR1 SGHDT and CDR2 YYEEEE come from the germline V gene. Trimming left V 3 bases short and J 3 bases short, with 6 bases between. This CDR3 comprises 12 residues. CDR3 protein: CASSSAEETQYF. The CDR3 region has the DNA TGTGCCAGCAGCTCTGCAGAAGAGACCCAGTACTTC.

The genes are TRBV29-1 and TRBJ1-2, with D perhaps matching TRBD1 (6 bases). Germline V CDR1 and CDR2: SQVTM, ANQGSEA. Trimming left V 4 bases short and J 8 bases short, with 17 bases between. The CDR3 runs 13 residues. The CDR3 region has the DNA TGCAGCGTTGTGGGGGGGGCCAGGGCGGGCTACACCTTC. This codes for CSVVGGARAGYTF.

J is TRBJ2-4 and V is TRBV7-2; TRBD2 matches 13 bases. J gave up 0 bases and V 10 bases, and 12 bases lay outside the gene matches. Germline V lookup: CDR1 SGHTA, CDR2 FQGNSA. The CDR3 length is 18 residues. CDR3 amino acids: CATTSGGTNPLAKNIQYF. CDR3 coding DNA: TGTGCCACGACTAGCGGGGGGACCAACCCTTTAGCCAAAAACATTCAGTACTTC. Variable domain in full (rest from reference TRBV7-2 and TRBJ2-4): GAGVSQSPSNKVTEKGKDVELRCDPISGHTALYWYRQSLGQGLEFLIYFQGNSAPDKSGLPSDRFSAERTGGSVSTLTIQRTQQEDSAVYLCATTSGGTNPLAKNIQYFGAGTRLSVL.

The chain recombines TRBV7-3 with TRBJ2-1, with TRBD2 as a possible D gene (7 bases). V was cut by 4 bases and J by 7 bases, with 17 bases left in between. Germline V gives CDR1 SGHTA, CDR2 FQGTGA. The CDR3 is made up of 15 amino acids. The CDR3 is CASSSPDGGPNEQFF. The CDR3 bases are TGTGCCAGCAGCTCCCCCGACGGGGGGCCTAATGAGCAGTTCTTC.

J is TRBJ2-7 and V is TRBV7-2, with D possibly matching TRBD2 (6 bases). CDR3 length equals 16 residues. Germline assignment: CDR1 SGHTA and CDR2 FQGNSA. V lost 1 base and J 0 bases, leaving 13 bases between the germline ends. CDR3: CASSLGAGSRSYEQYF. The CDR3 nucleotides are TGTGCCAGCAGCTTAGGCGCGGGATCCCGCTCCTACGAGCAGTACTTC.

V gene TRBV7-2 combines with J gene TRBJ2-5; 7 positions agree with TRBD2. CDR3 size: 16 residues. Germline V CDR1 and CDR2: SGHTA, FQGNSA. V lost 1 base and J lost 3; bases outside the gene matches: 8. The CDR3: CASSLGDGGREETQYF. The CDR3 DNA is TGTGCCAGCAGCTTAGGTGATGGAGGGAGGGAAGAGACCCAGTACTTC.

The V call is TRBV4-1, the J call TRBJ1-5; 9 bases match TRBD1. The V gene's germline CDR1 is MGHRA and CDR2 YSYEKL. V shed 1 base and J 0 bases; nucleotides not matched to a gene: 4. The CDR3 consists of 17 residues. The CDR3 nucleotides read TGCGCCAGCAGCCAAGGGACAGGGGATGGTAGCAATCAGCCCCAGCATTTT. Residues: CASSQGTGDGSNQPQHF.

The V and J genes are TRBV12-3 or TRBV12-4 and TRBJ2-3; D possibly corresponds to TRBD2 (7 bases). CDR3 length: 16 amino acids. The V end was cut by 2 bases, the J end by 0 bases, with 12 bases between. CDR3 sequence: CASSLRRGPSTDTQYF. Written as DNA, the CDR3 is TGTGCCAGCAGTTTAAGGCGGGGGCCGAGCACAGATACGCAGTATTTT.

This chain joins TRBV12-3 or TRBV12-4 and TRBJ1-6; the D is unclear. The CDR3 has 15 residues. Trimming took 1 base from V and 13 from J, leaving 17 bases between them. Here the CDR3 DNA reads TGTGCCAGCAGTTTAGAATTCGGGTCTCCGGTCCCCCTCCACTTT. It translates to CASSLEFGSPVPLHF.

This clonotype has a handful of counts. This chain links TRBV7-2 with TRBJ2-3; D remains unclear. Germline CDR1 and CDR2: SGHTA and FQGNSA. The CDR3 sequence is 16 residues long. Trimming pared 5 bases from V and 2 bases from J, leaving 17 bases between. CDR3 sequence (DNA): TGTGCCAGCAGCCCGAGGACCATAGGAGCCACAGATACGCAGTATTTT. Its protein is CASSPRTIGATDTQYF.

This clonotype was counted between two and nine times. This chain uses TRBV7-2 with TRBJ2-3, with a weak D call TRBD2 (5 bases). V was cut by 3 bases and J by 4 bases, with 8 bases left in between. From germline, CDR1 is SGHTA and CDR2 FQGNSA. The CDR3 sequence is 13 residues long. The CDR3 loop reads CASSFGLSDTQYF. In DNA form, the CDR3 reads TGTGCCAGCAGCTTCGGACTCTCAGATACGCAGTATTTT.

J is TRBJ1-5 and V is TRBV7-2, with 8 bases fitting TRBD1. This CDR3 region has 14 residues. V dropped 6 bases and J dropped 6; count of bases not matched to a gene: 7. Germline CDR1 reads SGHTA; CDR2 reads FQGNSA. The CDR3 DNA follows: TGTGCCAGCAGTACCGACAGGGGCGGTCAGCCCCAGCATTTT. Protein sequence: CASSTDRGGQPQHF.